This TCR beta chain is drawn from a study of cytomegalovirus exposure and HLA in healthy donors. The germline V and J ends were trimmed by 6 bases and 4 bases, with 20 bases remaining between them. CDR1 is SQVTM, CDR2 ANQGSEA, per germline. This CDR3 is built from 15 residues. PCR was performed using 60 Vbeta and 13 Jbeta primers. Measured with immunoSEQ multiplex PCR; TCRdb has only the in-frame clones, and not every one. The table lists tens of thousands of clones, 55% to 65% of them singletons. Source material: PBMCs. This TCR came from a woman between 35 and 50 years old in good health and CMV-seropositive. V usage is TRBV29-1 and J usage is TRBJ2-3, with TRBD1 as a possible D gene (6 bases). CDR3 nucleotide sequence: TGCAGCGTCGTACAGGGTCTGAGTGATGCAGATACGCAGTATTTT. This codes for CSVVQGLSDADTQYF.